A single sample gave rise to the 21 T cell receptor beta chains below, sequenced in a study of PD-L1 blockade in urothelial cancer. Measured with immunoSEQ multiplex PCR; TCRdb has only the in-frame clones, and not every one. The sample includes under 30,000 clones, around 87% of them seen just once. The material sequenced was PBMCs, taken around atezolizumab (anti-PD-L1) treatment. These TCRs come from a man between 45 and 60 years old with urothelial cancer.

The chain has TRBV7-9 and TRBJ2-7, with D perhaps matching TRBD2 (5 bases). The V and J ends lost 4 bases and 1 base respectively, with 11 bases between them. Germline CDR1 and CDR2: SEHNR and FQNEAQ (reference sequence). The CDR3 spans 14 residues. Here the CDR3 DNA reads TGTGCCAGCAGCTCGAGCGGACGGTCCTACGAGCAGTACTTC. This encodes CASSSSGRSYEQYF.

This clone was recorded a few times. The V and J genes are TRBV19 and TRBJ2-7; the D gene is possibly TRBD1 (6 bases). The CDR3 runs to 12 residues. The germline gives CDR1 LNHDA, CDR2 SQIVND (reference sequence). Trimming left V 6 bases short and J 6 bases short, with 12 bases between. This CDR3 reads CASSPGVSEQYF. In DNA form, the CDR3 reads TGTGCCAGTAGCCCAGGGGTCTCCGAGCAGTACTTC.

This clone has just a few counts. This chain joins TRBV28 and TRBJ2-7; no reliable D call. The CDR3 covers 13 residues. Germline V lookup: CDR1 MDHEN, CDR2 SYDVKM. Trimming shortened V by 6 bases and J by 0 bases, and 9 bases separated the two germline ends. CDR3 nucleotides: TGTGCCAGCAGACCTACTGGCTCCTACGAGCAGTACTTC. This codes for CASRPTGSYEQYF.

V and J are TRBV2 and TRBJ2-1, with D uncertain. The CDR3 totals 13 residues. V was clipped by 1 base and J by 15 bases, with 16 bases between them. The germline V gene encodes CDR1 SNHLY and CDR2 FYNNEI. The CDR3 loop reads CASSEEWVREAFF. CDR3 nucleotides: TGTGCCAGCAGTGAAGAATGGGTCCGAGAGGCGTTCTTC.

The chain employs TRBV5-1 and TRBJ1-4; D may be TRBD1 (5 bases). CDR3 length: 15 residues. The V end lost 2 bases, the J end lost 0 bases, and 8 bases lay between the germline ends. CDR1 and CDR2 from the germline V gene are SGHRS and YFSETQ. The CDR3 DNA reads as TGCGCCAGCAGCTTAATAGGGGCAACTAATGAAAAACTGTTTTTT. It encodes CASSLIGATNEKLFF.

This chain uses TRBV7-9 with TRBJ2-5, with 10 bases lining up with TRBD2. CDR3 length equals 15 residues. V was clipped by 1 base and J by 2 bases; unmatched bases: 1. The germline gives CDR1 SEHNR, CDR2 FQNEAQ (reference sequence). The CDR3 coding sequence is TGTGCCAGCAGCTTAGGAGCGGGGGGGCAAGAGACCCAGTACTTC. Amino acid sequence: CASSLGAGGQETQYF.

This clone was observed once. The rearrangement joins TRBV4-1 to TRBJ2-5, with D maybe TRBD2 (6 bases). V lost 0 bases and J lost 4, with 12 bases in between. The CDR3 covers 15 residues. CDR1 and CDR2 (germline): MGHRA, YSYEKL. The DNA of the CDR3 is TGCGCCAGCAGCCAAGAGCGGGAAAGGGGAGAGACCCAGTACTTC. This encodes CASSQERERGETQYF.

The V call is TRBV30, the J call TRBJ1-2, with TRBD1 matching 7 bases. Per germline, CDR1 GTSNPN and CDR2 SVGIG (reference sequence). The CDR3 is 14 amino acids. After removal of 4 bases from V and 2 bases from J, the junction contained 7 bases not matched to a gene. The CDR3 protein is CAWTQDRRNYGYTF. The CDR3 coding sequence is TGTGCCTGGACCCAGGACAGGAGAAACTATGGCTACACCTTC.

V and J are TRBV27 and TRBJ2-7, with 10 bases aligning to TRBD2. Germline loops: CDR1 MNHEY, CDR2 SMNVEV (reference sequence). Trimming took 3 bases from V and 7 from J; bases not matched to a gene: 6. The CDR3 spans 14 residues. The DNA for the CDR3 is TGTGCCAGCAGTTTCGGAGCGGGAGGGGGTGAGCAGTACTTC. Its protein is CASSFGAGGGEQYF.

The chain has TRBV9 and TRBJ2-2, with TRBD1 matching 9 bases. Looked up from germline, CDR1 is SGDLS and CDR2 is YYNGEE. V lost 4 bases, J lost 1 base, and 2 bases stayed unmatched. The CDR3 spans 15 residues. CDR3 residues: CASSPGQGNTGELFF. CDR3 in DNA: TGTGCCAGCAGCCCGGGACAGGGGAACACCGGGGAGCTGTTTTTT.

This clone was recorded only once. The chain links TRBV6-4 to TRBJ2-7, with 8 bases lining up with TRBD2. The junction had 8 bases not matched to a gene; V was cut back by 6 bases and J by 1 base. Germline V gene data show CDR1 as MRHNA and CDR2 as SNTAGT. The CDR3 runs to 15 residues. The CDR3 region is CASSLESGGSYEQYF. DNA for the CDR3: TGTGCCAGCAGCCTTGAGAGCGGGGGTTCCTACGAGCAGTACTTC.

The chain couples TRBV28 to TRBJ2-4; weak D call: TRBD2 (6 bases). The CDR3 totals 16 residues. CDR1 and CDR2 from the germline V gene are MDHEN and SYDVKM. Trimming left V 6 bases short and J 1 base short, with 16 bases between. CDR3 DNA: TGTGCCAGCAGCCCACCGGGAGCTAGGGCCAAAAACATTCAGTACTTC. Translation gives CASSPPGARAKNIQYF.

The gene calls are TRBV7-8 and TRBJ2-5; 14 nucleotides align to TRBD2. Per the germline V gene, CDR1 is SGHVS and CDR2 is FQNEAQ. The CDR3 is made up of 20 amino acids. The trim removed 5 bases at V and 1 base at J, leaving 15 bases unmatched. As DNA, the CDR3 is TGTGCCAGCAGCACCCTAACCGGGACTAGCGGGAGAACTGCCCAAGAGACCCAGTACTTC. Its translation: CASSTLTGTSGRTAQETQYF.

The gene calls are TRBV9 and TRBJ2-1, with 9 positions matching TRBD1. V was clipped by 2 bases and J by 7 bases; unmatched bases: 10. The length of the CDR3 is 16 residues. Germline values: CDR1 SGDLS, CDR2 YYNGEE. CDR3 amino acids: CASSVRGTGNGNEQFF. The CDR3 DNA follows: TGTGCCAGCAGCGTTAGGGGGACAGGGAACGGGAATGAGCAGTTCTTC. Combining the CDR3 with reference TRBV9 and TRBJ2-1 gives the whole variable domain DSGVTQTPKHLITATGQRVTLRCSPRSGDLSVYWYQQSLDQGLQFLIQYYNGEERAKGNILERFSAQQFPDLHSELNLSSLELGDSALYFCASSVRGTGNGNEQFFGPGTRLTVL.

The chain couples TRBV29-1 to TRBJ2-7, with D tentatively TRBD1 (6 bases). In germline, CDR1 is SQVTM, CDR2 ANQGSEA. Trimming cost V 7 bases and J 1 base, with 14 bases left between them. The CDR3 is 13 amino acids. Written as DNA, the CDR3 is TGCAGCGCCAGACAGGCCTCTTCCTACGAGCAGTACTTC. This translates into CSARQASSYEQYF.

The chain links TRBV7-6 to TRBJ2-5, with 9 bases identical to TRBD1. Losses at the gene ends were 1 base for V and 6 bases for J; bases not matched to a gene: 15. The CDR3 is 18 amino acids. Germline CDR1 reads SGHVS; CDR2 reads FNYEAQ. CDR3 in DNA: TGTGCCAGCAGCTTAGTGACAGAAGTTGCGGGACAGGGTCAGACCCAGTACTTC. Translating gives CASSLVTEVAGQGQTQYF.

This chain links TRBV30 with TRBJ2-2, with D possibly TRBD1 on 5 matching bases. This CDR3 contains 14 residues. V lost 2 bases and J lost 7, with 14 bases in between. Germline CDR1 GTSNPN, CDR2 SVGIG (reference sequence). DNA of the CDR3: TGTGCCTGGAGTTGGGGTAGCAGGGTCGGGGAGCTGTTTTTT. It codes for CAWSWGSRVGELFF.

The chain joins TRBV30 to TRBJ1-2; D possibly corresponds to TRBD1 (5 bases). Trimming left V 3 bases short and J 1 base short, with 9 bases between. The CDR3 has 13 residues. The germline CDR1 and CDR2 sequences are GTSNPN and SVGIG (reference sequence). CDR3 coding DNA: TGTGCCTGGAGCCCGACAGATAACTATGGCTACACCTTC. Protein sequence: CAWSPTDNYGYTF.

This chain links TRBV2 with TRBJ1-2, with TRBD1 identical over 8 bases. Looked up from germline, CDR1 is SNHLY and CDR2 is FYNNEI. The CDR3 has 14 amino acids. Trimming cost V 6 bases and J 7 bases; bases outside gene matches: 10. The CDR3 is CASSYVQGASGYTF. CDR3 coding DNA: TGTGCCAGCAGCTACGTGCAGGGGGCCAGTGGCTACACCTTC.

This sequence joins TRBV5-1 and TRBJ2-5; a weak D match, TRBD1 (5 bases). The CDR3 totals 15 residues. V was pared by 0 bases and J by 5 bases, with 14 bases between. Germline assignment: CDR1 SGHRS and CDR2 YFSETQ. The CDR3 protein is CASSLGQLKRETQYF. The CDR3 DNA reads as TGCGCCAGCAGCTTGGGACAGCTCAAGAGGGAGACCCAGTACTTC.

The V gene is TRBV12-5, the J gene TRBJ2-3; 8 nucleotides align to TRBD2. Per germline, CDR1 LGHNT and CDR2 FRNRAP. Trimming removed 4 bases from V and 12 bases from J; junction bases left unmatched: 3. The CDR3 is made up of 11 amino acids. CDR3 nucleotide sequence: TGTGCTAGTGGTTCTGGACTAGCACAGTATTTT. This translates into CASGSGLAQYF.